This TCR beta chain was sequenced for a study of shared clonotypes between healthy human individuals. As to this clone: Its antigen is not known.

Notes on the study in general: Sampling was confined to blood; repertoires within tissues likely differ.

TCRdb's table, derived via immunoSEQ multiplex PCR, lists solely in-frame clones and lacks some. The data contain about 520,000 clones, approximately 81% of them singletons. The source material was PBMCs. This clonotype originated in a middle-aged woman in good health. Some clones in this sample may be carry-over from other donors' samples.

CDR3 nucleotide sequence: TGTGCCAGCACCCCGGCGACAGGAACCTACGAGCAGTACTTC. The encoded protein is CASTPATGTYEQYF. The chain carries TRBV7-6 and TRBJ2-7; weak D call: TRBD1 (6 bases). The ends were cut back, 7 bases at V and 2 bases at J, with 15 bases in the middle. The CDR3 spans 14 residues. CDR1 and CDR2 from the germline V gene are SGHVS and FNYEAQ.